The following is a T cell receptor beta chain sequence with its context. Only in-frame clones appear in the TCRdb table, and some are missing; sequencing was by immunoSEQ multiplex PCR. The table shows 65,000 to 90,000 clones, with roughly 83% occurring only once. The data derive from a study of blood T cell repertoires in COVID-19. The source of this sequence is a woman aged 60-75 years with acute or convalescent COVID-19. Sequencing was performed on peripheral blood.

The CDR3 is CASSVTVAGDEKLFF. The CDR3 region has the DNA TGTGCCAGCAGCGTTACCGTGGCAGGGGACGAAAAACTGTTTTTT. The genes are TRBV9 and TRBJ1-4, with TRBD1 as a possible D gene (6 bases). Trimming shortened V by 2 bases and J by 8 bases, and 16 bases separated the two germline ends. The CDR3 covers 15 residues. In germline, CDR1 is SGDLS, CDR2 YYNGEE.